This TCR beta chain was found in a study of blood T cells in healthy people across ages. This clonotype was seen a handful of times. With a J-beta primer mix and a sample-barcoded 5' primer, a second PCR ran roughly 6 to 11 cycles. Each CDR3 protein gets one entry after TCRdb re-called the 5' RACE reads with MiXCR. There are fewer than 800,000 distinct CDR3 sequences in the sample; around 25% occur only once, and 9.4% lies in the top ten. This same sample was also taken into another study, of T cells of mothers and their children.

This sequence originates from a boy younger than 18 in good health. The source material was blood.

CDR3 residues: CASSLAGQGDEQYF. The CDR3 coding sequence is TGTGCCAGCAGCTTAGCGGGACAGGGGGACGAGCAGTACTTC. V is TRBV7-2 and J is TRBJ2-5; 11 bases align to TRBD1. Gene TRBJ2-7 matches the end of the DNA better, so the J call may be wrong. This CDR3 is 14 amino acids long. From germline, CDR1 is SGHTA and CDR2 FQGNSA.